This note documents a single T cell receptor (beta chain) sequence. As originally analysed: Amplified reference gene primers provided the basis for estimating nucleated cell counts. Generated by immunoSEQ multiplex PCR, the TCRdb table keeps only in-frame clones and is missing some. That table gives V, J and clone size, and the DNA gave D and trimming. The table shows approximately 180,000 clones, with roughly 88% occurring only once. This sample was taken from a study of blood T cell repertoires in COVID-19. Turning to the study itself: Sites in the United States, Italy and Spain provided acute and convalescent COVID-19 samples. In each case, the material was cDNA or gDNA derived from T cells, B-cell-depleted T cells, or PBMCs.

CDR1 is SGHRS and CDR2 is YFSETQ in the germline V gene. V lost 2 bases and J lost 0, with 6 bases in between. The CDR3 extends over 13 amino acids. The chain is built from TRBV5-1 and TRBJ2-7; D is possibly TRBD2 (6 bases). This receptor was identified in an elderly woman with acute or convalescent COVID-19. Sequencing was carried out using peripheral blood. CDR3 protein: CASSFSGSYEQYF. In DNA form, the CDR3 reads TGCGCCAGCAGCTTTAGCGGCTCCTACGAGCAGTACTTC. Together with reference TRBV5-1 and TRBJ2-7, the CDR3 gives the full variable domain: KAGVTQTPRYLIKTRGQQVTLSCSPISGHRSVSWYQQTPGQGLQFLFEYFSETQRNKGNFPGRFSGRQFSNSRSEMNVSTLELGDSALYLCASSFSGSYEQYFGPGTRLTVT.